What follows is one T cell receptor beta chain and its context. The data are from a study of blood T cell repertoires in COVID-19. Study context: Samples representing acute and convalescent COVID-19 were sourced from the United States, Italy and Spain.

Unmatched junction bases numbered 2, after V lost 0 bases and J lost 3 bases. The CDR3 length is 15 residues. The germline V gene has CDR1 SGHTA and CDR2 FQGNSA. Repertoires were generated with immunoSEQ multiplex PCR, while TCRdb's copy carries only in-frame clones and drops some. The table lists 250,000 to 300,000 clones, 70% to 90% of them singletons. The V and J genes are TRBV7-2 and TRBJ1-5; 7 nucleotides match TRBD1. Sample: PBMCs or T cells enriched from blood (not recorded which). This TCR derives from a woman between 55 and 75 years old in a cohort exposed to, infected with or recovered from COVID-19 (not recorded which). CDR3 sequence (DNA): TGTGCCAGCAGCTTAGCACAGGGGTTCAATCAGCCCCAGCATTTT. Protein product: CASSLAQGFNQPQHF.